The rows below give T cell receptor beta chains drawn from one sample of a study of blood T cell repertoires in COVID-19. Sequencing used immunoSEQ multiplex PCR; TCRdb keeps in-frame clones, though not all of them. The sample contains a few hundred thousand clones, approximately 82% of which appear only once. Source material: peripheral blood. These receptors were collected from a woman between 18 and 29 years old with acute or convalescent COVID-19. CDR3s include the opening cysteine and the closing phenylalanine or tryptophan. Clone size is not always given. Where it is, it says once, few, many or a class for expanded clones.

>NA|TRBJ2-6|TRBV11-2
CASSLDNRGAAGANVLTF
>NA|TRBJ2-1|TRBV6-6
CASSQELAGVYNEQFF
>NA|TRBJ1-1|TRBV5-1
CASRTYNTEAFF
>many|TRBJ2-1|TRBV5-4
CASSLGLAISYNEQFF
>NA|TRBJ2-1|TRBV10-3
CAIRTGFYNEQFF
>few|TRBJ1-3|TRBV5-6
CASSLDVAGSGNTIYF
>NA|TRBJ1-2|TRBV5-1
CASGWTGPGGRANYGYTF
>NA|TRBJ1-1|TRBV7-8
CASPGGAGMNTEAFF
>NA|TRBJ2-3|TRBV11-2
CASSLDPQRTDTQYF
>few|TRBJ2-5|TRBV28
CASSFGREGRETQYF
>NA|TRBJ2-5|TRBV5-1
CASSTLRDWGETQYF
>NA|TRBJ1-2|TRBV29-1
CSVEAGNYGYTF
>NA|TRBJ2-7|TRBV29-1
CSVRTGESYEQYF
>NA|TRBJ2-1|TRBV23-1
CASSQLELAGYVYNEQFF
>NA|TRBJ2-4|TRBV28
CASSLRTSRNIQYF
>NA|TRBJ1-5|TRBV7-9
CASRHLGQGFNQPQHF
>NA|TRBJ2-1|TRBV29-1
CSVQGLAGGTHNEQFF
>once|TRBJ2-5|TRBV11-2
CASSLVGARASNQYF
>NA|TRBJ1-2|TRBV30
CAWSGVQGDGGYTF
>NA|TRBJ2-1|TRBV24-1
CATSPGGSEQFF
>once|TRBJ2-5|TRBV9
CASSPGTGLETQYF
>few|TRBJ2-1|TRBV28
CASSLKQGQGSGNEQFF
>once|TRBJ1-2|TRBV25-1
CASSAQGFHYGYTF
>NA|TRBJ2-6|TRBV6-4
CASSFDSSGANVLTF
>NA|TRBJ1-1|TRBV7-3
CASPWRAEAFF
>NA|TRBJ2-5|TRBV19
CASSTWTSGSRETQYF
>NA|TRBJ1-5|TRBV2
CASSELSGYQPQHF
>NA|TRBJ2-3|TRBV4-1
CASSHWQGTDTQYF
>many|TRBJ2-2|TRBV28
CASSSPSRSGELFF
>NA|TRBJ2-3|TRBV3-1/TRBV3-2
CASSPGTSGSRNTQYF
>NA|TRBJ1-2|TRBV4-3
CASSQESPGNLRYTF
>few|TRBJ1-6|TRBV19
CASSPRRVGLGNSPLHF
>NA|TRBJ1-1|TRBV7-9
CASRRTGQMNTEAFF